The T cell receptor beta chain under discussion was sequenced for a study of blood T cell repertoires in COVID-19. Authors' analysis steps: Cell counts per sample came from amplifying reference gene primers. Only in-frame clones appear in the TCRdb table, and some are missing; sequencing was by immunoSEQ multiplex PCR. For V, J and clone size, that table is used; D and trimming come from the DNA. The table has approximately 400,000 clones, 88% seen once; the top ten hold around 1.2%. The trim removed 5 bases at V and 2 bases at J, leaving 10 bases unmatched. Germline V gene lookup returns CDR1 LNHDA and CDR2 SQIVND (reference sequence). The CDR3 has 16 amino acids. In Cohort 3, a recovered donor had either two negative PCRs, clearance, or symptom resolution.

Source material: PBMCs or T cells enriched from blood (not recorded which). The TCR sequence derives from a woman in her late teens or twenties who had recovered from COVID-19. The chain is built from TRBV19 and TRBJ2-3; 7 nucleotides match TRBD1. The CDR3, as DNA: TGTGCCAGTAGTCCTAACAGGGGAACCCCCACAGATACGCAGTATTTT. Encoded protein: CASSPNRGTPTDTQYF.